A selection of T cell receptor beta chains follows, all from one sample in a study of cytomegalovirus exposure and HLA in healthy donors. TCRdb's copy holds only in-frame clones and misses some; the assay was immunoSEQ multiplex PCR. The sample lists roughly 99,000 clones, about 79% seen once, with under 4% in the top ten. Sequencing input: PBMCs. The receptors originated from a male donor in good health and CMV-seropositive. Both conserved end residues are part of each CDR3. The D gene is left open where the match is weak. Where a row states a size, it is once, few, many or the class of an expanded clone; other rows omit it.

v_call	d_call	j_call	clone_size	cdr3_nt	cdr3_aa
TRBV25-1	NA	TRBJ2-7	NA	TGTGCCAGCGGCGGGACAGTAACCTACGAGCAGTACTTC	CASGGTVTYEQYF
TRBV7-9	TRBD2	TRBJ2-2	NA	TGTGCCAGCAGCTCCTCTGGGAGGGTTTCCACCGGGGAGCTGTTTTTT	CASSSSGRVSTGELFF
TRBV18	NA	TRBJ2-2	NA	TGTGCCAGCTCCCCACGGAGCGCCGGGGAGCTGTTTTTT	CASSPRSAGELFF
TRBV29-1	TRBD1	TRBJ2-7	NA	TGCAGCGCCATGGGAGGACAGGGTCGCGAGCAGTACTTC	CSAMGGQGREQYF
TRBV5-1	NA	TRBJ1-2	NA	TGCGCCAGCAGCCCCGATCCAGGGTATGGCTACACCTTC	CASSPDPGYGYTF
TRBV7-8	NA	TRBJ1-1	NA	TGTGCCAGCAGCTTCTCCAGGGCAAACACTGAAGCTTTCTTT	CASSFSRANTEAFF
TRBV4-2	NA	TRBJ1-6	once	TGTGCCAGCAGCCAAGAGGGGGGAGGAGATTCACCCCTCCACTTT	CASSQEGGGDSPLHF
TRBV7-9	NA	TRBJ2-7	NA	TGTTCCAGCAGCCCCGGGAGCACCTACGAGCAGTACTTC	CSSSPGSTYEQYF
TRBV29-1	TRBD1	TRBJ1-1	NA	TGCAGCGTCTCAAGACAGGGGCGCGAGGCTTTCTTT	CSVSRQGREAFF
TRBV14	NA	TRBJ2-1	NA	TGTGCCAGCAGCCAATCCCTAGGCGCGTCCTACAATGAGCAGTTCTTC	CASSQSLGASYNEQFF
TRBV4-1	NA	TRBJ2-3	NA	TGCGCCAGCAGCCAGGAGGGCACAGATACGCAGTATTTT	CASSQEGTDTQYF
TRBV10-2	NA	TRBJ1-1	NA	TGCGCCAGCACCCCGGACAGACAGTACACTGAAGCTTTCTTT	CASTPDRQYTEAFF
TRBV9	TRBD1	TRBJ1-1	once	TGTGCCAGCAGCGCGGTAGGGGACAGGGGGGTTGCTTTCTTT	CASSAVGDRGVAFF
TRBV27	NA	TRBJ2-5	NA	TGTGCCAGCAGTTTTCAGGGTTCGGAGACCCAGTACTTC	CASSFQGSETQYF
TRBV6-5	NA	TRBJ1-1	few	TGTGCCAGCAGTTACTCGTCTGAGGGTCGGGCTTTCTTT	CASSYSSEGRAFF
TRBV6-1	TRBD1	TRBJ1-2	NA	TGTGCCAGCAGTGAGGGGACAGGGGGCGATGGCTACACCTTC	CASSEGTGGDGYTF
TRBV30	NA	TRBJ1-2	NA	TGTGCCTGGAGTGTAGAGGCCTATGGCTACACCTTC	CAWSVEAYGYTF
TRBV6-6	TRBD1	TRBJ2-7	NA	TGTGCCAGCCTTGGACAGGGCTACGAGCAGTACTTC	CASLGQGYEQYF
TRBV28	NA	TRBJ1-2	NA	TGTGCCAGCATGAGAGGAGGGGCCCCCTTAATGTACTATGGCTACACCTTC	CASMRGGAPLMYYGYTF
TRBV4-1	NA	TRBJ2-3	NA	TGCGCCAGCAGCCAAGAGGGGCGGGATACGCAGTATTTT	CASSQEGRDTQYF
TRBV10-3	NA	TRBJ2-7	few	TGTGCCATCAGTGAGGCGCTAGCGTTGGCCGACGAGCAGTACTTC	CAISEALALADEQYF
TRBV7-9	NA	TRBJ2-7	NA	TGTGCCAGCAGCGAGCTCACCTACGAGCAGTACTTC	CASSELTYEQYF
TRBV5-5	NA	TRBJ1-1	NA	TGTGCCAGCAGCTTGGACAGGTCGAACACTGAAGCTTTCTTT	CASSLDRSNTEAFF
TRBV14	NA	TRBJ1-1	NA	TGTGCCAGCAGCCAAGATCTGGGGCAGTCGAACACTGAAGCTTTCTTT	CASSQDLGQSNTEAFF
TRBV7-3	NA	TRBJ2-2	NA	TGTGCCAGCAGCTTACAGGGTAGCGGGGAGCTGTTTTTT	CASSLQGSGELFF
TRBV9	TRBD2	TRBJ2-1	NA	TGTGCCAGCAGCGTAGGTGGGCTAGCGGGGTACAATGAGCAGTTCTTC	CASSVGGLAGYNEQFF
TRBV11-1	TRBD2	TRBJ2-1	NA	TGTGCCAGCAGCCCGAGGACTAGCGGGCTCAGCGATGAGCAGTTCTTC	CASSPRTSGLSDEQFF
TRBV7-2	NA	TRBJ1-5	NA	TGTGCCAGCAGTCTAGAACCCTATAGCAATCAGCCCCAGCATTTT	CASSLEPYSNQPQHF
TRBV6-1	NA	TRBJ1-5	NA	TGTGCGTGTTCTTTAGGTCGCCAGGGCAATCAGCCCCAGCATTTT	CACSLGRQGNQPQHF
TRBV5-4	TRBD1	TRBJ1-4	NA	TGTGCCAGCAGCTCTGGACAGGGCGGTGAAAAACTGTTTTTT	CASSSGQGGEKLFF
TRBV9	NA	TRBJ1-2	NA	TGTGCCAGCAACCCTCACAGGGAACGTGGCTACACCTTC	CASNPHRERGYTF
TRBV5-1	TRBD2	TRBJ2-2	NA	TGCGCCAGCGGCGAGACTAGCGGGCACACCGGGGAGCTGTTTTTT	CASGETSGHTGELFF
TRBV30	TRBD2	TRBJ2-5	NA	TGTGCCTGGAGTGTTGGGTCTAGCGGGGGGAAGGGGCAAGAGACCCAGTACTTC	CAWSVGSSGGKGQETQYF
TRBV4-1	TRBD2	TRBJ2-2	NA	TGCGCCAGCAGCCAGACCCGGACTAGCGGGGGGGCCTACACCGGGGAGCTGTTTTTT	CASSQTRTSGGAYTGELFF
TRBV7-9	TRBD1	TRBJ1-2	NA	TGTGCCAGCAGCTTATCGGACAGGAAGGTCGCTGGCTACACCTTC	CASSLSDRKVAGYTF
TRBV5-1	NA	TRBJ1-2	NA	TGCGCCAGCAGCTTGGCGCCAGGGAATGGCTACACCTTC	CASSLAPGNGYTF
TRBV11-3	NA	TRBJ1-1	NA	TGTGCCAGCAGCTCAGGGGTCCGGAACACTGAAGCTTTCTTT	CASSSGVRNTEAFF